Following are 2 T cell receptor beta chains from one sample sequenced in a study of T cells in lung cancer brain metastases. Assay: immunoSEQ multiplex PCR; the TCRdb copy retains only in-frame clones and omits some. Here the sample spans thousands of clones, 65% to 85% being singletons. The specimen was tumor tissue from the primary lung tumor. These receptors were collected from a woman aged 45-60 years with non-small cell lung cancer.

The chain uses TRBV19 and TRBJ1-4, with unresolved D. CDR3 length: 14 amino acids. CDR1 is LNHDA and CDR2 is SQIVND in the germline V gene (reference sequence). The germline V and J ends were trimmed by 2 bases and 4 bases, with 8 bases remaining between them. The CDR3 sequence: CASSISWSNEKLFF. As DNA, the CDR3 is TGTGCCAGTAGTATATCGTGGAGTAATGAAAAACTGTTTTTT. The entire variable domain, with the rest obtained from reference TRBV19 and TRBJ1-4, is as follows: DGGITQSPKYLFRKEGQNVTLSCEQNLNHDAMYWYRQDPGQGLRLIYYSQIVNDFQKGDIAEGYSVSREKKESFPLTVTSAQKNPTAFYLCASSISWSNEKLFFGSGTQLSVL.

The genes are TRBV4-2 and TRBJ2-1; D possibly corresponds to TRBD2 (5 bases). Germline V CDR1 and CDR2: LGHNA, YNFKEQ. The V and J ends lost 0 bases and 9 bases respectively, with 12 bases between them. The CDR3 is made up of 14 amino acids. CDR3 loop: CASSQERGLLEQFF. The CDR3 DNA reads TGTGCCAGCAGCCAAGAACGAGGGCTGCTTGAGCAGTTCTTC.